This TCR beta chain was captured by sequencing in a study of identical twins. General study results and limits: Alpha sequences out of frame and shared by twins had excess low generation probability.

This clonotype was found a few times. Its antigen is as yet unknown. A universal primer site was added by template switching, and unique molecular identifiers were carried by the cDNA. TCRdb redid the calling of the 5' RACE reads with MiXCR, one entry per CDR3 protein. This table has 1.5 million to 2 million distinct CDR3 sequences, about 32% appearing once. Per germline, CDR1 MDHEN and CDR2 SYDVKM. The CDR3 is 15 amino acids. V trimming: 4 bases; J trimming: 6 bases; junction bases outside the gene matches: 5. The chain couples TRBV28 to TRBJ1-6; TRBD1 agrees at 8 bases. Sequencing input: cord blood. The source is a newborn girl in good health. The DNA for the CDR3 is TGTGCCAGCAGTTCCGGACAGGGAAGTAATTCACCCCTCCACTTT. Its protein is CASSSGQGSNSPLHF.